The 19 T cell receptor beta chains presented below share a single source sample, sequenced in a study of blood T cell repertoires in COVID-19. The data were produced by immunoSEQ multiplex PCR, yet TCRdb's version contains in-frame clones alone and is incomplete. The table records 70,000 or so clones, 60% to 80% of them present only once. The specimen sequenced was peripheral blood. The receptor set was obtained from a human donor in a cohort sampled during active COVID-19.

V and J are TRBV5-1 and TRBJ1-5, with D unclear. There are 13 residues in the CDR3. Germline V CDR1 and CDR2: SGHRS, YFSETQ. V was shortened by 4 bases and J by 7 bases, with 12 bases between the two germline ends. CDR3 nucleotide sequence: TGCGCCAGCAGCCCCACAGTTGACCAGCCCCAGCATTTT. Its protein is CASSPTVDQPQHF.

The chain recombines TRBV3-1 (or the pseudogene TRBV3-2) with TRBJ2-7; D might be TRBD2 (6 bases). V lost 0 bases, J lost 10 bases, and 13 bases lay in between. Looked up from germline, CDR1 is LGHDT and CDR2 is YNNKEL (reference sequence). The CDR3 runs to 13 residues. The CDR3 protein is CASSQDSEGGQYF. Here the CDR3 DNA reads TGTGCCAGCAGCCAAGATTCTGAGGGAGGTCAGTACTTC.

This chain's CDR3 is CASIPQDRNTEAFF. CDR3 DNA sequence: TGTGCCAGCATCCCACAGGACAGGAACACTGAAGCTTTCTTT. The chain joins TRBV6-5 to TRBJ1-1; possibly TRBD1 for D (6 bases). Germline V CDR1 and CDR2: MNHEY, SVGAGI. The CDR3 runs to 14 residues. V was pared by 7 bases and J by 1 base, with 13 bases between.

This clone was found once. The CDR3, as DNA: TGTGCCAGCAGTTTTTTCCGCTCGGGGGGTTCACCCCTCCACTTT. Amino acids: CASSFFRSGGSPLHF. The chain is built from TRBV6-5 and TRBJ1-6; D is possibly TRBD1 (5 bases). CDR1 MNHEY and CDR2 SVGAGI come from the germline V gene. There are 15 residues in the CDR3. V was pared by 4 bases and J by 9 bases, with 16 bases between.

This chain joins TRBV19 and TRBJ2-7, with D unresolved. Trimming left V 5 bases short and J 0 bases short, with 8 bases between. The CDR3 has 13 residues. Germline-derived CDR1 and CDR2 are LNHDA and SQIVND (reference sequence). In nucleotides, the CDR3 is TGTGCCAGTAGTTTCAGTTCCTCCTACGAGCAGTACTTC. Protein: CASSFSSSYEQYF.

This clone was detected many times. The chain employs TRBV4-1 and TRBJ2-2; 8 bases fit TRBD1. The CDR3 covers 18 residues. The ends lost 1 base at V and 1 base at J; junction bases unmatched: 8. In germline, CDR1 is MGHRA, CDR2 YSYEKL. The CDR3: CASSQGPPGGLNTGELFF. CDR3 sequence (DNA): TGCGCCAGCAGCCAAGGCCCCCCAGGGGGCCTGAACACCGGGGAGCTGTTTTTT.

The chain's CDR3 is CASSISLTVDYGYTF. In DNA form, the CDR3 reads TGTGCCAGTAGTATATCCCTGACAGTCGACTATGGCTACACCTTC. The chain uses TRBV19 and TRBJ1-2; a possible D gene is TRBD1 (5 bases). CDR1 and CDR2 (germline): LNHDA, SQIVND (reference sequence). The CDR3 loop spans 15 amino acids. The germline V and J ends were trimmed by 2 bases and 3 bases, with 13 bases remaining between them.

This chain uses TRBV11-2 with TRBJ2-1; D is perhaps TRBD2 (6 bases). With 1 base removed from V and 1 base from J, the gap between germline ends came to 20 bases. The CDR3 extends over 19 amino acids. CDR1 SGHAT and CDR2 FQNNGV come from the germline V gene. The CDR3 protein is CASSLVGGSGTGSYNEQFF. Here the CDR3 DNA reads TGTGCCAGCAGCTTAGTTGGAGGGTCGGGGACGGGGTCCTACAATGAGCAGTTCTTC.

In nucleotides, the CDR3 is TGTGCCAGCAAGGACGGCGGGGGTTACCAAGAGACCCAGTACTTC. This encodes CASKDGGGYQETQYF. The chain is built from TRBV2 and TRBJ2-5; the match to TRBD2 covers 7 bases. The length of the CDR3 is 15 residues. Germline CDR1 is SNHLY and CDR2 is FYNNEI. The V segment lost 7 bases and the J segment 0 bases; nucleotides outside the gene matches: 8.

The chain recombines TRBV25-1 with TRBJ1-2; D perhaps matches TRBD1 (6 bases). Trimming removed 4 bases from V and 5 bases from J, with 14 bases in between. CDR3 length: 14 residues. Germline V CDR1 and CDR2: MGHDK, SYGVNS. The CDR3 spells CASSGRDTAYGYTF. The CDR3 DNA reads as TGTGCCAGCAGTGGCCGGGACACGGCTTATGGCTACACCTTC.

The V gene is TRBV5-4, the J gene TRBJ2-7; 9 positions match TRBD1. This CDR3 spans 15 amino acids. CDR1 is SGHNT and CDR2 is YYREEE in the germline V gene (reference sequence). Trimming took 4 bases from V and 6 from J; bases not matched to a gene: 11. CDR3 sequence reads: CASSQEGDRDREQYF. DNA for the CDR3: TGTGCCAGCAGCCAGGAGGGGGACAGGGACCGCGAGCAGTACTTC. The variable domain in full, completed from reference TRBV5-4 and TRBJ2-7, reads ETGVTQSPTHLIKTRGQQVTLRCSSQSGHNTVSWYQQALGQGPQFIFQYYREEENGRGNFPPRFSGLQFPNYSSELNVNALELDDSALYLCASSQEGDRDREQYFGPGTRLTVT.

The J gene is TRBJ2-3, the V gene TRBV11-3; D gene unclear. V lost 2 bases, J lost 2 bases, and 11 bases lay in between. In germline, CDR1 is SGHNT, CDR2 YENEEA. The length of the CDR3 is 15 residues. Here the CDR3 reads CASSLNSRPTDTQYF. The CDR3 nucleotides are TGTGCCAGCAGCTTAAACAGTCGACCCACAGATACGCAGTATTTT.

This clone occurred once. The genes are TRBV28 and TRBJ2-2; D is perhaps TRBD1 (6 bases). Germline V gives CDR1 MDHEN, CDR2 SYDVKM. V lost 2 bases to trimming and J lost 4 bases, with 14 bases between them. CDR3 length equals 16 residues. Here the CDR3 DNA reads TGTGCCAGCAGTTTAGAGACAGGCACTAGCACCGGGGAGCTGTTTTTT. This sequence encodes CASSLETGTSTGELFF.

In nucleotides, the CDR3 is TGTGCCACCAGTGATTTTGGCAGCGGACAAGAGACCCAGTACTTC. This codes for CATSDFGSGQETQYF. The chain recombines TRBV24-1 with TRBJ2-5; possibly TRBD2 for D (5 bases). The CDR3 contains 15 residues. V lost 1 base and J 2 bases, leaving 10 bases between the germline ends. Germline V gene sequence: CDR1 KGHDR, CDR2 SFDVKD.

A single count supports this clone. The chain is built from TRBV3-1 (or the pseudogene TRBV3-2) and TRBJ1-4, with 9 bases identical to TRBD1. There are 15 residues in the CDR3. From germline, CDR1 is LGHDT and CDR2 YNNKEL (reference sequence). After removal of 0 bases from V and 10 bases from J, the junction contained 6 bases not matched to a gene. The chain's CDR3 is CASSQEGTGRGKLFF. The CDR3, as DNA: TGTGCCAGCAGCCAAGAGGGGACAGGGAGGGGAAAACTGTTTTTT.

This chain connects TRBV19 to TRBJ2-7; D may be TRBD2 (5 bases). V was pared by 5 bases and J by 0 bases, with 14 bases between. Germline CDR1 is LNHDA and CDR2 is SQIVND (reference sequence). CDR3 size: 15 residues. CDR3 protein: CASSAVPGNSYEQYF. The CDR3 DNA reads TGTGCCAGTAGTGCGGTTCCCGGGAACTCCTACGAGCAGTACTTC.

This sequence joins TRBV7-2 and TRBJ2-5; D not certain. The CDR3 runs 14 residues. From germline, CDR1 is SGHTA and CDR2 FQGNSA. The ends were cut back, 2 bases at V and 1 base at J, with 8 bases in the middle. The CDR3 sequence: CASSLRDFQETQYF. In nucleotides, the CDR3 is TGTGCCAGCAGCTTACGAGACTTCCAAGAGACCCAGTACTTC.

The V gene is TRBV19, the J gene TRBJ2-3; tentatively, D is TRBD1 (7 bases). V lost 7 bases and J 2 bases, leaving 16 bases between the germline ends. CDR1 is LNHDA and CDR2 is SQIVND in the germline V gene (reference sequence). The CDR3 is 15 residues long. This chain's CDR3 is CASKSSGGNTDTQYF. The DNA of the CDR3 is TGTGCCAGTAAGTCTTCAGGGGGGAACACAGATACGCAGTATTTT.

This clone is a singleton in its sample. This sequence joins TRBV6-5 and TRBJ2-3; D is uncertain. Trimming took off 0 bases at V and 2 bases at J, with 12 bases between the two ends. This CDR3 comprises 16 residues. CDR1 and CDR2 from the germline V gene are MNHEY and SVGAGI. Written as DNA, the CDR3 is TGTGCCAGCAGTTACTCGAGGTTCAGTTCCACAGATACGCAGTATTTT. Amino acid sequence: CASSYSRFSSTDTQYF.